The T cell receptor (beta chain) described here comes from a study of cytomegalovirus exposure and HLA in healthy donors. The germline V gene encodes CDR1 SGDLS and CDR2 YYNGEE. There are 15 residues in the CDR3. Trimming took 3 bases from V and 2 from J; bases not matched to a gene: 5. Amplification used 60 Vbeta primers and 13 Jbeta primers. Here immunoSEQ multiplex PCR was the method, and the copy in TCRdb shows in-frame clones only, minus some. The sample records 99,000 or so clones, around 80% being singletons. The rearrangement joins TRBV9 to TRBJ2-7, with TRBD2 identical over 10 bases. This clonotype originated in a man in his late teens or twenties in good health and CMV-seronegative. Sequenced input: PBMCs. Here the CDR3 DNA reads TGTGCCAGCAGCGCTGGACTAGCGGCCACCTACGAGCAGTACTTC. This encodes CASSAGLAATYEQYF.